This T cell receptor (beta chain) was observed in a study of T cells after posttransplantation cyclophosphamide. Study-wide points: Skin or GI-infiltrating T cells shared few TRB sequences with blood. After PTCy, TRB diversity resembled that of CNI/methotrexate controls.

Trimming removed 3 bases from V and 6 bases from J; junction bases left unmatched: 7. There are 15 residues in the CDR3. Germline V gene sequence: CDR1 LNHDA, CDR2 SQIVND (reference sequence). Here immunoSEQ multiplex PCR was the method, and the copy in TCRdb shows in-frame clones only, minus some. The sample contains under 50,000 clones, 90% of which appear only once. A remark on this clone: Antigen unknown.

A marrow graft followed busulfan-fludarabine conditioning, with cyclophosphamide on days +3 and +4. The TCR sequence derives from a male patient between 60 and 69 years old who received an allogeneic stem cell transplant from a related donor and was CMV-positive. Some T cells may arise from the graft donor. The chain couples TRBV19 to TRBJ2-5, with 10 bases identical to TRBD2. Sequencing was performed on PBMCs, taken roughly 59 days after allogeneic stem cell transplant with posttransplant cyclophosphamide. The CDR3 loop is CASSITSGEEKTQYF. In DNA form, the CDR3 reads TGTGCCAGTAGTATTACTAGCGGGGAGGAAAAGACCCAGTACTTC.